The entry below gives a single TCR beta chain sequence along with its context. Its antigen is unidentified. At the DNA level, this CDR3 is encoded by other sequences in the same sample as well. This specimen comes from a study of shared clonotypes between healthy human individuals. Overall study: Aged 18 to 49, the donors were a couple of women and a few men.

All donors were Caucasian adults living in Nashville, Tennessee. Authors' methods: Owing to the provision of junction-only sequences devoid of quality scores by immunoSEQ, filtering differed. Measured with immunoSEQ multiplex PCR; TCRdb has only the in-frame clones, and not every one. V and J calls and clone size are copied from that table; D and trimming were computed from the DNA. This sample has some 2,400,000 clones; 95% occur once, and the top ten carry 0.1% to 0.15%. Study findings and constraints: Donor clonotype sharing was expected to depend on sequencing depth.

Trimming cost V 1 base and J 4 bases, with 5 bases left between them. CDR3 length: 12 residues. CDR1 is MDHEN and CDR2 is SYDVKM in the germline V gene. The chain links TRBV28 to TRBJ2-7; D not certain. Sequenced input: naive CD4+ T cells sorted from blood. The subset denotes: CD45RA+ positively selected. The receptor was isolated from a man between 18 and 35 years old in good health. In DNA form, the CDR3 reads TGTGCCAGCAGTTTATCTACGTACGAGCAGTACTTC. Its translation: CASSLSTYEQYF. The full variable domain, with the rest looked up from reference TRBV28 and TRBJ2-7, is DVKVTQSSRYLVKRTGEKVFLECVQDMDHENMFWYRQDPGLGLRLIYFSYDVKMKEKGDIPEGYSVSREKKERFSLILESASTNQTSMYLCASSLSTYEQYFGPGTRLTVT.